This T cell receptor (beta chain) was sequenced during a study of blood T cell repertoires in COVID-19. At the level of the study: COVID-19 samples from acute and convalescent phases originated in the United States, Italy and Spain. The analysed material was cDNA or gDNA that came from T cells, B-cell-depleted T cells, or PBMCs.

Original data processing: Amplification of reference gene primers was used by the study to estimate nucleated cell counts. Sequencing used immunoSEQ multiplex PCR; TCRdb keeps in-frame clones, though not all of them. The V and J calls and clone size come from that table; D and trimming were worked out from the DNA. Of approximately 50,000 clones in the sample, more than 75% are singletons; the top ten hold 3.5% to 4%. Germline CDR1 reads SGHVT; CDR2 reads SQSDAQ. Trimming took 2 bases from V and 7 from J, leaving 20 bases between them. This CDR3 spans 17 amino acids. Sequences were obtained from peripheral blood. The clonotype originates from a human donor in a cohort sampled during active COVID-19. The genes are TRBV7-4 and TRBJ1-4; no clear D. This CDR3 is CASSLRLEEPSIEKLFF. The CDR3 region has the DNA TGTGCCAGCAGCTTAAGATTAGAGGAGCCAAGTATTGAAAAACTGTTTTTT. Based on the CDR3 plus reference TRBV7-4 and TRBJ1-4, the full variable domain is GAGVSQSPRYKVAKRGRDVALRCDSISGHVTLYWYRQTLGQGSEVLTYSQSDAQRDKSGRPSGRFSAERPERSVSTLKIQRTEQGDSAVYLCASSLRLEEPSIEKLFFGSGTQLSVL.